These 18 T cell receptor beta chains originate from one sample sequenced in a study of human T cells and chemical hapten exposure. TCRdb itself ran the RACE reads through MiXCR, one entry per CDR3 protein. The table records about 84,000 distinct CDR3 sequences, 8% to 13% of them present only once. Time point of the sample: patch test 2, 6 weeks after DPC sensitization. Treatment here: therapeutic diphenylcyclopropenone sensitization with weekly scalp DPC. The material was whole blood, obtained in connection with sensitization to the hapten diphenylcyclopropenone (DPC). The source of these receptors is a woman between 50 and 59 years old with alopecia areata. Some clones in this sample may be carry-over from other donors' samples.

This clonotype was observed many times. The V gene is TRBV7-2, the J gene TRBJ2-5, with unresolved D. V gave up 1 base and J gave up 0 bases, with 3 bases separating them. CDR1 SGHTA and CDR2 FQGNSA come from the germline V gene. This CDR3 spans 13 amino acids. The CDR3 spells CASSLDNQETQYF. The CDR3 coding sequence is TGTGCCAGCAGCTTAGATAACCAAGAGACCCAGTACTTC.

This clonotype was observed at least ten times. This rearrangement joins TRBV27 to TRBJ2-1, with TRBD1 identical over 7 bases. The V segment lost 6 bases and the J segment 8 bases; nucleotides outside the gene matches: 7. Per the germline V gene, CDR1 is MNHEY and CDR2 is SMNVEV (reference sequence). The CDR3 is made up of 13 amino acids. The CDR3 sequence: CASREGAGDEQFF. CDR3 nucleotides: TGTGCCAGCAGAGAGGGGGCTGGCGATGAGCAGTTCTTC.

The chain has TRBV28 and TRBJ2-5, with TRBD2 identical over 13 bases. V dropped 10 bases and J dropped 5; count of bases not matched to a gene: 10. Germline V lookup: CDR1 MDHEN, CDR2 SYDVKM. The CDR3 consists of 15 residues. CDR3 coding DNA: TGTGCCACCGCGCCCGGACTAGCGGGAGTGGAGACCCAGTACTTC. This translates into CATAPGLAGVETQYF.

This clonotype was recorded many times. The CDR3 protein is CASKQGDQPQHF. The CDR3 DNA reads as TGTGCCAGTAAACAGGGGGATCAGCCCCAGCATTTT. The chain has TRBV6-2 or TRBV6-3 and TRBJ1-5; TRBD1 matches 8 bases. CDR3 size: 12 residues. Germline V lookup: CDR1 MNHEY, CDR2 SVGEGT. Trimming cost V 9 bases and J 5 bases; bases outside gene matches: 3.

This clonotype was observed many times. The chain links TRBV20-1 to TRBJ1-1, with D unresolved. Looked up from germline, CDR1 is DFQATT and CDR2 is SNEGSKA (reference sequence). V was cut by 6 bases and J by 1 base, with 18 bases left in between. CDR3 size: 15 residues. CDR3 bases: TGCAGTGCGATGGACGTGAGGGTCGGGAACACTGAAGCTTTCTTT. Its protein product is CSAMDVRVGNTEAFF.

This clonotype came up many times. The chain carries TRBV14 and TRBJ1-1, with a possible D match to TRBD1 (6 bases). The CDR3 is 14 residues long. Germline V gene data show CDR1 as SGHDN and CDR2 as FVKESK. The V and J ends lost 1 base and 5 bases respectively, with 11 bases between them. CDR3 DNA sequence: TGTGCCAGCAGCCAAGGGGGGGCGCAAACTGAAGCTTTCTTT. Translated: CASSQGGAQTEAFF.

This clonotype has only a few counts. The rearrangement uses TRBV4-3 and TRBJ1-3, with D perhaps TRBD1 (5 bases). Deletions cut 0 bases from V and 8 bases from J, with 14 bases between. Per germline, CDR1 LGHNA and CDR2 YSLEER. CDR3 length: 15 residues. The CDR3 loop is CASSQDSRGRDTIYF. The CDR3 DNA reads TGCGCCAGCAGCCAAGATAGTCGGGGACGGGACACCATATATTTT.

As regards this clonotype: At one of its ends the junction is not consistent with the germline gene, which may arise from a read error. This chain links TRBV30 with TRBJ2-7, with D tentatively TRBD1 (6 bases). CDR1 and CDR2 from the germline V gene are GTSNPN and SVGIG (reference sequence). This CDR3 has 13 amino acids. In nucleotides, the CDR3 is TGTACCTGGGCCCCCCAGGGGTCGTACGAGCAGTACTTC. Its translation is CTWAPQGSYEQYF.

This clonotype came up many times. V gene TRBV3-1 combines with J gene TRBJ2-2, with 14 bases fitting TRBD2. Looked up from germline, CDR1 is LGHDT and CDR2 is YNNKEL (reference sequence). The junction had 5 bases not matched to a gene; V was cut back by 1 base and J by 7 bases. The CDR3 runs to 17 residues. CDR3 DNA: TGTGCCAGCAGCCAAGGGGGACTAGCGGGAGCGGACGGGGAGCTGTTTTTT. The encoded protein is CASSQGGLAGADGELFF.

The chain couples TRBV5-1 to TRBJ2-1, with 10 bases lining up with TRBD2. This CDR3 is built from 20 residues. Germline CDR1 reads SGHRS; CDR2 reads YFSETQ. Trimming took 6 bases from V and 0 from J; bases not matched to a gene: 18. The CDR3 DNA is TGCGCCAGCACCAGATACATCGGGCTAGCGGGAGATAACTCCTACAATGAGCAGTTCTTC. It translates to CASTRYIGLAGDNSYNEQFF. The whole variable domain, remainder taken from reference TRBV5-1 and TRBJ2-1, is KAGVTQTPRYLIKTRGQQVTLSCSPISGHRSVSWYQQTPGQGLQFLFEYFSETQRNKGNFPGRFSGRQFSNSRSEMNVSTLELGDSALYLCASTRYIGLAGDNSYNEQFFGPGTRLTVL.

V usage is TRBV7-9 and J usage is TRBJ2-3; 7 nucleotides agree with TRBD2. The CDR3 loop spans 16 amino acids. Losses at the gene ends were 4 bases for V and 3 bases for J; bases not matched to a gene: 10. CDR1 and CDR2 from the germline V gene are SEHNR and FQNEAQ (reference sequence). This CDR3 is CASSSSTAGRTDTQYF. The CDR3 DNA reads as TGTGCCAGCAGCTCTTCAACAGCGGGAAGGACAGATACGCAGTATTTT.

The chain joins TRBV27 to TRBJ2-5; D is possibly TRBD1 or TRBD2 (5 bases each). The CDR3 runs to 15 residues. Germline loops: CDR1 MNHEY, CDR2 SMNVEV (reference sequence). V dropped 4 bases and J dropped 5 bases, with 17 bases sitting between them. CDR3 region: CASSSARARRETQYF. CDR3 DNA: TGTGCCAGCAGTTCGGCCAGGGCCAGGAGGGAGACCCAGTACTTC.

This clonotype was picked up a small number of times. V usage is TRBV7-9 and J usage is TRBJ2-7; 9 bases agree with TRBD1. Germline trimming cut 0 bases from V and 5 bases from J; bases unmatched to any gene: 2. The CDR3 contains 14 residues. Germline CDR1 is SEHNR and CDR2 is FQNEAQ (reference sequence). CDR3 in DNA: TGTGCCAGCAGCTTAGCCGGGACAGGGCACGAGCAGTACTTC. Amino acid sequence: CASSLAGTGHEQYF.

This clonotype was seen a few times. The chain employs TRBV4-2 and TRBJ2-2; 7 bases are shared with TRBD2. This CDR3 spans 15 amino acids. Germline CDR1 reads LGHNA; CDR2 reads YNFKEQ. Trimming at V came to 6 bases and at J to 5 bases, leaving 9 bases not matched to a gene. The chain's CDR3 is CASSKAGVITGELFF. The CDR3 nucleotides read TGTGCCAGCAGTAAGGCGGGAGTAATAACCGGGGAGCTGTTTTTT.

This clonotype was seen repeatedly, ten times or more. V is TRBV29-1 and J is TRBJ1-2; 7 bases align to TRBD1. Germline CDR1 SQVTM, CDR2 ANQGSEA. This CDR3 has 13 residues. V shed 6 bases, J shed 3 bases, and the junction held 7 bases outside the gene matches. The CDR3 loop reads CSVPDRVDYGYTF. The CDR3 region has the DNA TGCAGCGTACCCGACAGGGTAGACTATGGCTACACCTTC.

In its sample, this clonotype was seen many times. This chain links TRBV27 with TRBJ2-3; 11 positions agree with TRBD2. This CDR3 is built from 13 residues. Germline values: CDR1 MNHEY, CDR2 SMNVEV (reference sequence). V dropped 4 bases and J dropped 15; count of bases not matched to a gene: 9. The CDR3 is CASSSTVSGRGYF. The CDR3 coding sequence is TGTGCCAGCAGTTCCACGGTTAGCGGGAGGGGATATTTT.

In this sample, this clonotype turned up a few times. The chain couples TRBV7-2 to TRBJ2-7; D is uncertain. The CDR3 has 13 amino acids. Germline V gene lookup returns CDR1 SGHTA and CDR2 FQGNSA. The V gene lost 3 bases and the J gene lost 4 bases, with 10 bases spanning the gap. In nucleotides, the CDR3 is TGTGCCAGCAGCTTTACAGAAGGATACGAGCAGTACTTC. Its translation: CASSFTEGYEQYF.

This clonotype was seen at least ten times. This chain links TRBV29-1 with TRBJ2-1, with a possible D match to TRBD2 (5 bases). This CDR3 is built from 13 residues. Germline V lookup: CDR1 SQVTM, CDR2 ANQGSEA. The CDR3 bases are TGCAGTGGGCTGGGGTTAGCGTACAATGAGCAGTTCTTC. Translated, it gives CSGLGLAYNEQFF.